The source of this T cell receptor beta chain is a study of T cells in Graves' hyperthyroidism and ophthalmopathy. The overall study: At initial diagnosis, before any treatment had begun, peripheral blood was obtained.

TCR beta CDR3 regions were amplified from RNA transcripts. The HTBI primer set served for first-round RT-PCR of the TCR CDR3. TCRdb called the multiplex PCR reads again in MiXCR, with one record for every CDR3 protein. The repertoire holds under 750,000 distinct CDR3 sequences, with roughly 20% as singletons. The V end lost 2 bases, the J end lost 2 bases, and 4 bases lay between the germline ends. Looked up from germline, CDR1 is ENHRY and CDR2 is SYGVKD. This CDR3 is 14 amino acids long. This clonotype was found a few times. Uncontrolled infection, other autoimmune disease, pregnancy or lactation barred patients from enrollment. Clinicians diagnosed patients from clinical symptoms, serum thyroxine and TRAb, thyroid ultrasound and orbital computed tomography.

This receptor was obtained from a woman aged 50 to 60 with Graves' hyperthyroidism that later progressed to Graves' ophthalmopathy. The chain employs TRBV10-3 and TRBJ1-6, with D unresolved. What was sequenced was blood. CDR3 nucleotide sequence: TGTGCCATCAGTGAGGGGGCCTATAATTCACCCCTCCACTTT. Amino acids: CAISEGAYNSPLHF.